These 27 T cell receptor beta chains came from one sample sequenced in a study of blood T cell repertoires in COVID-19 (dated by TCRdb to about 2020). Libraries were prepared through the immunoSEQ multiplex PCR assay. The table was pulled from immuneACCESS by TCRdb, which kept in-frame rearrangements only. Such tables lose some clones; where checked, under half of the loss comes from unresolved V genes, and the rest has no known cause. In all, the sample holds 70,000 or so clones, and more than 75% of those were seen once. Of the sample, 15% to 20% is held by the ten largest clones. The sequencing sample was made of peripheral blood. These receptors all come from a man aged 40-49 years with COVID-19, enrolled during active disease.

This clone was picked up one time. CDR3 nucleotides: TGTGCCAGCAGCTTACAGGGGGCCGGCTTATATGGCTACACCTTC. It specifies CASSLQGAGLYGYTF. The chain couples TRBV7-9 to TRBJ1-2; 8 nucleotides match TRBD1. Trimming removed 2 bases from V and 5 bases from J; junction bases left unmatched: 7. The germline gives CDR1 SEHNR, CDR2 FQNEAQ (reference sequence). This CDR3 is 15 amino acids long.

CDR3 loop: CASSPLPGQGAGNTIYF. For the CDR3, the DNA is TGTGCCAGCAGCCCTCTTCCCGGACAGGGGGCTGGAAACACCATATATTTT. V and J are TRBV3-1 (or the pseudogene TRBV3-2) and TRBJ1-3, with 10 bases matching TRBD1. Germline values: CDR1 LGHDT, CDR2 YNNKEL (reference sequence). The CDR3 is 17 amino acids. Trimming took 4 bases from V and 2 from J; bases not matched to a gene: 8.

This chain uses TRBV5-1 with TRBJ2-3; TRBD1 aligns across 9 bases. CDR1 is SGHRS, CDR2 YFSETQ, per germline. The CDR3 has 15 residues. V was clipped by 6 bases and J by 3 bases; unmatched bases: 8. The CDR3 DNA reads TGCGCCAGCACCATACAGGGGGCTTCTACAGATACGCAGTATTTT. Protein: CASTIQGASTDTQYF.

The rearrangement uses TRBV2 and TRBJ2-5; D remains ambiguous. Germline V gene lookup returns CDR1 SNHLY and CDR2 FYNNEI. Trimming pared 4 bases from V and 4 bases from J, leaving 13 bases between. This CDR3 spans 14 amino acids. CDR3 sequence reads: CASSVRLGGETQYF. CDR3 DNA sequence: TGTGCCAGCAGTGTACGGCTAGGTGGAGAGACCCAGTACTTC.

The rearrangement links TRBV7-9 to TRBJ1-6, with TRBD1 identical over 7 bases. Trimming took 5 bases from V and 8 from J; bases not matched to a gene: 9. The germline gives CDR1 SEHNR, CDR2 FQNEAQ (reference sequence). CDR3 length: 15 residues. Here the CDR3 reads CASSPGQTMDSPLHF. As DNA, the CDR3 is TGTGCCAGCAGCCCGGGACAGACAATGGATTCACCCCTCCACTTT.

DNA of the CDR3: TGTGCCAGTAGTACCCTTCACGGGACAGGACACTACGAGCAGTACTTC. It is translated as CASSTLHGTGHYEQYF. J is TRBJ2-7 and V is TRBV19, with TRBD1 matching over 8 bases. Germline V gene data show CDR1 as LNHDA and CDR2 as SQIVND (reference sequence). V dropped 4 bases and J dropped 3; count of bases not matched to a gene: 11. This CDR3 contains 16 residues.

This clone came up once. The CDR3 nucleotides are TGTGCCATCAGTGAAAGGGGACTAGCGGGGAACACCGGGGAGCTGTTTTTT. It yields the protein CAISERGLAGNTGELFF. The J gene is TRBJ2-2, the V gene TRBV10-3, with 12 bases lining up with TRBD2. The CDR3 totals 17 residues. The V gene end was trimmed by 3 bases and the J gene end by 1 base; junction bases not matched to a gene: 3. Germline lookup yields CDR1 ENHRY and CDR2 SYGVKD.

The CDR3 loop is CASSPGGGGLEQYF. DNA for the CDR3: TGCGCCAGCAGCCCGGGAGGGGGAGGCCTCGAGCAGTACTTC. The J gene is TRBJ2-7, the V gene TRBV5-1; 8 bases align to TRBD2. The CDR3 length is 14 residues. V lost 4 bases and J lost 6; bases outside the gene matches: 9. Germline assignment: CDR1 SGHRS and CDR2 YFSETQ.

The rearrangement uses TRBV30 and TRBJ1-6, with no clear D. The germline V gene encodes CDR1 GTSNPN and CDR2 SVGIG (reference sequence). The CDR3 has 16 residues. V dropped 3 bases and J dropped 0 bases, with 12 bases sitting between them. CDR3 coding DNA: TGTGCCTGGAGATCGTTCAGACTCTCCTATAATTCACCCCTCCACTTT. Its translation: CAWRSFRLSYNSPLHF.

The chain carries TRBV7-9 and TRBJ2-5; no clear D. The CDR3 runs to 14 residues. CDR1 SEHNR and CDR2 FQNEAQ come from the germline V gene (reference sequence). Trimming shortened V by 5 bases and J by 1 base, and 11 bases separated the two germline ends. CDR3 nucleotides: TGTGCCAGCAGCGCAAGAAACTCCCAAGAGACCCAGTACTTC. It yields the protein CASSARNSQETQYF.

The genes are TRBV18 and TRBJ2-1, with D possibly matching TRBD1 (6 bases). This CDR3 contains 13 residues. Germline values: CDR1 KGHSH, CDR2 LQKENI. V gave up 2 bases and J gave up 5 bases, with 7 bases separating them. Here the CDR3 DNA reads TGTGCCAGCTCACCAAGGACAGACAATGAGCAGTTCTTC. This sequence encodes CASSPRTDNEQFF.

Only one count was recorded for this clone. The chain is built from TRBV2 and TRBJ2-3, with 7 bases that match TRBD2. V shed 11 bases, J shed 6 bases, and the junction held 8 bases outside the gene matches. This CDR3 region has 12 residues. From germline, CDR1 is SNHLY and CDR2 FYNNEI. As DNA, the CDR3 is TGTGCCGGATCTAGCGGTTGGGATACGCAGTATTTT. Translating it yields CAGSSGWDTQYF.

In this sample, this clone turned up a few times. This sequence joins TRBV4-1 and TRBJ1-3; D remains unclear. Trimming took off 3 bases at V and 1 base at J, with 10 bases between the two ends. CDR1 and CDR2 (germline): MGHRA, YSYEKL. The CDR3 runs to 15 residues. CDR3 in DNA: TGCGCCAGCAGCCACCCGGGAAAGTCTGGAAACACCATATATTTT. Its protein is CASSHPGKSGNTIYF.

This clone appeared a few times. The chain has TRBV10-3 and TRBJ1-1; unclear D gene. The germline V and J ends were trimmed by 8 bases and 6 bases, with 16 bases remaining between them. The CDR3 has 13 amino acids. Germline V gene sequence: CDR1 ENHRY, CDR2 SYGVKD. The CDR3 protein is CAISREVLAEAFF. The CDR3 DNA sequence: TGTGCCATCTCGAGGGAAGTTTTGGCTGAAGCTTTCTTT.

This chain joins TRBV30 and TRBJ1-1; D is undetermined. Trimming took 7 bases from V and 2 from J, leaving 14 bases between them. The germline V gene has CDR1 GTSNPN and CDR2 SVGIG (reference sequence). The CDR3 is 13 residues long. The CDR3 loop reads CAFVPEGNTEAFF. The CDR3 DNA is TGTGCCTTCGTACCCGAGGGTAACACTGAAGCTTTCTTT.

CDR3 protein: CASSYKGGALGTQYF. The CDR3 DNA is TGTGCCAGCAGCTATAAGGGAGGCGCGCTGGGGACCCAGTACTTC. This rearrangement joins TRBV27 to TRBJ2-5, with D possibly matching TRBD2 (6 bases). This CDR3 has 15 residues. Germline loops: CDR1 MNHEY, CDR2 SMNVEV (reference sequence). V lost 6 bases to trimming and J lost 7 bases, with 21 bases between them.

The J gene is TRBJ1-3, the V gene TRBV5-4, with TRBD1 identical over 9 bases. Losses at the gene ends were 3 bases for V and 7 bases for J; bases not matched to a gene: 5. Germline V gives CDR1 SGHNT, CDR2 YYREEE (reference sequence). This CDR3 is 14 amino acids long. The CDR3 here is CASSWGQGGNTIYF. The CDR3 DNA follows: TGTGCCAGCAGCTGGGGACAGGGCGGGAACACCATATATTTT.

CDR3 residues: CASRPGQGGNQPQHF. The DNA of the CDR3 is TGTGCCAGCAGACCGGGACAGGGGGGGAATCAGCCCCAGCATTTT. The rearrangement links TRBV27 to TRBJ1-5; TRBD1 matches 11 bases. CDR1 and CDR2 (germline): MNHEY, SMNVEV (reference sequence). There are 15 residues in the CDR3. With 6 bases clipped from V and 4 bases from J, the junction kept 5 bases outside the gene matches.

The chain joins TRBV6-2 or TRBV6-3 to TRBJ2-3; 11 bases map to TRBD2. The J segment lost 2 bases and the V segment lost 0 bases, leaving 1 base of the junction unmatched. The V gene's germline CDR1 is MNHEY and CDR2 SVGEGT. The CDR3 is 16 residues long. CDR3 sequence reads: CASSYSTSGATDTQYF. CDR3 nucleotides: TGTGCCAGCAGTTACTCGACTAGCGGGGCCACAGATACGCAGTATTTT.

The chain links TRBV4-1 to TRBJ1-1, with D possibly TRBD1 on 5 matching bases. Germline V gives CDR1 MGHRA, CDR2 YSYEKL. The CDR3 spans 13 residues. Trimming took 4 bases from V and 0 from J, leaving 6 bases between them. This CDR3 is CASSLTVNTEAFF. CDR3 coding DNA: TGCGCCAGCAGCCTGACAGTGAACACTGAAGCTTTCTTT.

CDR3 residues: CASRLWGGDEQFF. In nucleotides, the CDR3 is TGTGCCAGCAGGTTGTGGGGGGGGGATGAGCAGTTCTTC. This sequence joins TRBV12-3 or TRBV12-4 and TRBJ2-1; 7 nucleotides align to TRBD2. V dropped 6 bases and J dropped 8; count of bases not matched to a gene: 7. The CDR3 runs 13 residues.

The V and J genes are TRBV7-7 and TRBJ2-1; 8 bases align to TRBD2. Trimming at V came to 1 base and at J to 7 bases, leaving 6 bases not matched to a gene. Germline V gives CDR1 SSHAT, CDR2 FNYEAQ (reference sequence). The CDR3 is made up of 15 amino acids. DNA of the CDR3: TGTGCCAGCAGCTTAGGGGTTAGCGGGGCAAATGAGCAGTTCTTC. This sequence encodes CASSLGVSGANEQFF.

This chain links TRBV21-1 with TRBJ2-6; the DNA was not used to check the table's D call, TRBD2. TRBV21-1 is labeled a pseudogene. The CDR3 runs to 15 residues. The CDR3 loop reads CASSKRRDPSNVLTF. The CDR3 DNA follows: TGTGCCAGCAGCAAAAGGCGGGACCCTTCCAACGTCCTGACTTTC.

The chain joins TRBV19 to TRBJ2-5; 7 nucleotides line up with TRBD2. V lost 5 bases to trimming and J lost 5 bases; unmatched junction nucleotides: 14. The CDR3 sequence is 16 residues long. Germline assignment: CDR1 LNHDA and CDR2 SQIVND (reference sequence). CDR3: CASSSSGSGVRETQYF. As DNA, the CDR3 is TGTGCCAGTAGTTCCAGCGGCAGCGGGGTTAGGGAGACCCAGTACTTC.

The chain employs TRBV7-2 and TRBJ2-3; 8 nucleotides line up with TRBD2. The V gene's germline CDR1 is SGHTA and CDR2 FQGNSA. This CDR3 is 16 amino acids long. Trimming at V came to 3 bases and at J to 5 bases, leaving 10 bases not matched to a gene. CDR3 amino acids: CASSFHGLARGDTQYF. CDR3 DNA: TGTGCCAGCAGCTTCCACGGACTAGCCAGGGGAGATACGCAGTATTTT.

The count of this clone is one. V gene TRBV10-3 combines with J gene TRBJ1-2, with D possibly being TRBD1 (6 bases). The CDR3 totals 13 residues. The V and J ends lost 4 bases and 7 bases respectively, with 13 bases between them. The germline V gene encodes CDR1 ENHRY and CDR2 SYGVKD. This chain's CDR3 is CAISVGAGGGYTF. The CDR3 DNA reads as TGTGCCATCAGTGTGGGGGCAGGCGGTGGCTACACCTTC.

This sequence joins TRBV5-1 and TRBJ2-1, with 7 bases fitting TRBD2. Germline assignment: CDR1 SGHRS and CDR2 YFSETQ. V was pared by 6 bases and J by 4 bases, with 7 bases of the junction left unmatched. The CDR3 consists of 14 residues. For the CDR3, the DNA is TGCGCCAGCAATACCGGGGGAGGGTACAATGAGCAGTTCTTC. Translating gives CASNTGGGYNEQFF. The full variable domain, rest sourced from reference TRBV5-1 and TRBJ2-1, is KAGVTQTPRYLIKTRGQQVTLSCSPISGHRSVSWYQQTPGQGLQFLFEYFSETQRNKGNFPGRFSGRQFSNSRSEMNVSTLELGDSALYLCASNTGGGYNEQFFGPGTRLTVL.